These 24 T cell receptor beta chains originate from one sample sequenced in a study of T cell repertoires in cytomegalovirus infection. TCRdb re-called the reads through MiXCR, storing one row per CDR3 protein. The top ten clones hold approximately 15% of a sample with approximately 350,000 distinct CDR3 sequences, approximately 35% of them seen once. Their recognized antigens are unknown. The sequencing used cultured PBMCs, collected from culture after CMV antigen stimulation. These TCRs come from a human donor in good health (CMV status not recorded). Some clones in this sample may be carry-over from other donors' samples.

The chain joins TRBV4-1 to TRBJ2-2, with D possibly called TRBD1 or TRBD2 (5 bases each). In germline, CDR1 is MGHRA, CDR2 YSYEKL. This CDR3 spans 16 amino acids. Trimming took off 4 bases at V and 6 bases at J, with 18 bases between the two ends. The CDR3 reads CASSPKGQRHPGELFF. The CDR3 DNA is TGCGCCAGCAGCCCCAAGGGGCAGCGGCATCCCGGGGAGCTGTTTTTT.

This chain uses TRBV19 with TRBJ1-1; D not certain. V was trimmed by 5 bases and J by 3 bases, leaving 13 bases between them. This CDR3 is built from 14 residues. Looked up from germline, CDR1 is LNHDA and CDR2 is SQIVND (reference sequence). The CDR3, as DNA: TGTGCCAGTAGTGATTCCTTCGGGGACACTGAAGCTTTCTTT. Translation: CASSDSFGDTEAFF.

The chain employs TRBV7-6 and TRBJ2-6; TRBD1 is a possible D gene (6 bases). CDR3 size: 18 residues. V was pared by 5 bases and J by 0 bases, with 17 bases between. Germline values: CDR1 SGHVS, CDR2 FNYEAQ. The DNA of the CDR3 is TGTGCCAGCAGCCCAGAGATAGGACAGCACTCTGGGGCCAACGTCCTGACTTTC. Its protein is CASSPEIGQHSGANVLTF.

The rearrangement uses TRBV4-3 and TRBJ2-5; 11 positions agree with TRBD2. Unmatched junction bases numbered 15, after V lost 1 base and J lost 5 bases. The CDR3 has 19 amino acids. The germline V gene has CDR1 LGHNA and CDR2 YSLEER. CDR3 in DNA: TGCGCCAGCAGCCAAGCTGTAGTAATAGCGGGAGGGCCGGGGGAGACCCAGTACTTC. Amino acids: CASSQAVVIAGGPGETQYF.

At least ten counts were recorded for this clonotype. The J gene is TRBJ2-3, the V gene TRBV7-8; 7 bases map to TRBD2. This CDR3 spans 22 amino acids. With 5 bases clipped from V and 5 bases from J, the junction kept 31 bases outside the gene matches. Looked up from germline, CDR1 is SGHVS and CDR2 is FQNEAQ. For the CDR3, the DNA is TGTGCCAGCAGCCCGCGCCCTTACCCGCAAATACGGGGGGAGGGCCTAGGAGATACGCAGTATTTT. Its protein product is CASSPRPYPQIRGEGLGDTQYF.

The rearrangement links TRBV4-1 to TRBJ2-3; D not resolved. The V end lost 0 bases, the J end lost 3 bases, and 13 bases lay between the germline ends. This CDR3 is 16 amino acids long. Germline V CDR1 and CDR2: MGHRA, YSYEKL. The CDR3 region has the DNA TGCGCCAGCAGCCAAGATGGTGTGGGTTGGACAGATACGCAGTATTTT. Protein product: CASSQDGVGWTDTQYF.

The genes are TRBV7-3 and TRBJ2-3; maybe TRBD2 (6 bases). The germline V and J ends were trimmed by 8 bases and 4 bases, with 16 bases remaining between them. Germline V gene lookup returns CDR1 SGHTA and CDR2 FQGTGA. This CDR3 spans 14 amino acids. CDR3 sequence: CASGTGTGADTQYF. CDR3 in DNA: TGTGCCAGCGGAACGGGAACGGGGGCAGATACGCAGTATTTT.

A few counts support this clonotype. The chain recombines TRBV24-1 with TRBJ2-2; a possible D gene is TRBD1 (5 bases). The germline V gene has CDR1 KGHDR and CDR2 SFDVKD. V gave up 0 bases and J gave up 1 base, with 8 bases separating them. The CDR3 consists of 16 residues. In DNA, the CDR3 is TGTGCCACCAGTGATTTGCGGACAATGAACACCGGGGAGCTGTTTTTT. Protein product: CATSDLRTMNTGELFF.

The chain's CDR3 is CASSLSPGTGVREQFF. The DNA of the CDR3 is TGTGCCAGCAGTTTATCCCCCGGGACAGGGGTTCGGGAGCAGTTCTTC. The V call is TRBV27, the J call TRBJ2-1; 10 nucleotides line up with TRBD1. This CDR3 has 16 amino acids. V trimming: 0 bases; J trimming: 10 bases; junction bases outside the gene matches: 9. Germline lookup yields CDR1 MNHEY and CDR2 SMNVEV (reference sequence).

The V and J genes are TRBV7-2 and TRBJ1-2; possibly TRBD1 for D (5 bases). The CDR3 contains 14 residues. Trimming removed 1 base at V and 4 bases at J, with 10 bases between. The V gene's germline CDR1 is SGHTA and CDR2 FQGNSA. This CDR3 is CASSLVTGLYGYTF. CDR3 sequence (DNA): TGTGCCAGCAGCTTAGTTACAGGACTCTATGGCTACACCTTC.

This rearrangement joins TRBV7-8 to TRBJ1-1; perhaps TRBD1 as D (5 bases). The CDR3 covers 14 residues. V was shortened by 5 bases and J by 4 bases, with 14 bases between the two germline ends. CDR1 SGHVS and CDR2 FQNEAQ come from the germline V gene. The CDR3 protein is CASSPDSGGTEAFF. The CDR3 nucleotides are TGTGCCAGCAGCCCCGACTCCGGGGGCACTGAAGCTTTCTTT.

The chain has TRBV7-2 and TRBJ2-7, with 7 nucleotides matching TRBD2. Germline CDR1 is SGHTA and CDR2 is FQGNSA. V trimming: 3 bases; J trimming: 6 bases; junction bases outside the gene matches: 5. The CDR3 is made up of 13 amino acids. The DNA of the CDR3 is TGTGCCAGCAGCTTGGCGGGAGAAAGCGAGCAGTACTTC. Its protein product is CASSLAGESEQYF.

This clonotype was detected a few times. The chain employs TRBV12-3 or TRBV12-4 and TRBJ1-2, with unresolved D. V was pared by 3 bases and J by 6 bases, with 20 bases between. This CDR3 spans 16 amino acids. The CDR3 loop is CASSFFGERLANGYTF. CDR3 in DNA: TGTGCCAGCAGTTTCTTCGGGGAACGGTTAGCTAATGGCTACACCTTC.

In its sample, this clonotype was seen many times. The chain couples TRBV7-2 to TRBJ2-3, with D maybe TRBD2 (7 bases). CDR3 length: 14 residues. V was trimmed by 0 bases and J by 5 bases, leaving 9 bases between them. Germline loops: CDR1 SGHTA, CDR2 FQGNSA. As DNA, the CDR3 is TGTGCCAGCAGCTTAGCGGGAGGGGGAGATACGCAGTATTTT. Its protein is CASSLAGGGDTQYF.

The genes are TRBV6-4 and TRBJ1-2, with a weak D call TRBD1 (5 bases). The CDR3 is 12 residues long. CDR1 and CDR2 from the germline V gene are MRHNA and SNTAGT. Trimming removed 2 bases from V and 8 bases from J, with 9 bases in between. CDR3 amino acids: CASSDGGRGYTF. CDR3 in DNA: TGTGCCAGCAGTGACGGGGGTAGGGGCTACACCTTC.

This clonotype was counted a few times. Written as DNA, the CDR3 is TGTGCCTGGATCGGCGGGGCGAATGAAAAACTGTTTTTT. It encodes CAWIGGANEKLFF. This chain joins TRBV30 and TRBJ1-4, with a possible D match to TRBD1 (5 bases). This CDR3 comprises 13 residues. The germline V and J ends were trimmed by 4 bases and 5 bases, with 11 bases remaining between them. Germline CDR1 GTSNPN, CDR2 SVGIG (reference sequence).

This chain links TRBV7-2 with TRBJ2-7; no clear D. Per germline, CDR1 SGHTA and CDR2 FQGNSA. This CDR3 spans 12 amino acids. With 2 bases removed from V and 5 bases from J, the gap between germline ends came to 7 bases. The CDR3 DNA sequence: TGTGCCAGCAGCTTAATCATCGACGAGCAGTACTTC. Its protein is CASSLIIDEQYF. The full variable domain, rest sourced from reference TRBV7-2 and TRBJ2-7, is GAGVSQSPSNKVTEKGKDVELRCDPISGHTALYWYRQSLGQGLEFLIYFQGNSAPDKSGLPSDRFSAERTGGSVSTLTIQRTQQEDSAVYLCASSLIIDEQYFGPGTRLTVT.

The genes are TRBV11-2 and TRBJ1-2; D is possibly TRBD1 (6 bases). This CDR3 has 14 amino acids. Deletions cut 6 bases from V and 8 bases from J, with 19 bases between. Germline lookup yields CDR1 SGHAT and CDR2 FQNNGV. The CDR3 DNA sequence: TGTGCCAGCAGGCCCCCCGGACGGGGGGGCGGCTACACCTTC. Its protein product is CASRPPGRGGGYTF.

V and J are TRBV5-8 and TRBJ2-7; D gene unclear. The CDR3 is 14 residues long. V was trimmed by 0 bases and J by 5 bases, leaving 12 bases between them. Germline V gene sequence: CDR1 SGHTS, CDR2 YDEGEE. CDR3 DNA: TGTGCCAGCAGCTTGGGGGCCCTACTCCACGAGCAGTACGTC. Translation gives CASSLGALLHEQYV.

V usage is TRBV28 and J usage is TRBJ2-7; D gene unclear. V lost 3 bases, J lost 1 base, and 13 bases lay in between. In germline, CDR1 is MDHEN, CDR2 SYDVKM. This CDR3 contains 15 residues. Written as DNA, the CDR3 is TGTGCCAGCAGTTTTTTTGGGGTGCCGTCCTACGAGCAGTACTTC. As protein: CASSFFGVPSYEQYF.

Many counts were recorded for this clonotype. This rearrangement joins TRBV7-8 to TRBJ2-7; 13 bases line up with TRBD2. CDR1 is SGHVS and CDR2 is FQNEAQ in the germline V gene. Trimming cost V 3 bases and J 6 bases; bases outside gene matches: 2. The CDR3 has 14 residues. CDR3: CASSFGTSGAEQYV. The CDR3, as DNA: TGTGCCAGCAGCTTTGGGACTAGCGGGGCCGAGCAGTACGTC.

This clonotype has a handful of counts. V gene TRBV24-1 combines with J gene TRBJ2-3, with 9 positions matching TRBD2. The trim removed 4 bases at V and 3 bases at J, leaving 19 bases unmatched. The CDR3 loop spans 20 amino acids. The germline CDR1 and CDR2 sequences are KGHDR and SFDVKD. CDR3: CATSDPSPGAGGLRTDTQYF. The CDR3 DNA reads TGTGCCACCAGTGACCCCAGCCCAGGAGCGGGGGGCCTTCGGACAGATACGCAGTATTTT.

This clonotype turned up a few times. The chain carries TRBV12-3 or TRBV12-4 and TRBJ2-7; 7 bases fit TRBD1. J lost 6 bases, V lost 3 bases, and 5 bases had no gene match. The CDR3 consists of 13 residues. The CDR3 reads CASSLTGNSEQYV. The CDR3 DNA reads as TGTGCCAGCAGTTTGACAGGGAATAGCGAGCAGTACGTC.

This chain connects TRBV4-3 to TRBJ2-1, with TRBD2 matching over 7 bases. With 1 base clipped from V and 8 bases from J, the junction kept 8 bases outside the gene matches. The CDR3 spans 15 residues. Germline V gene lookup returns CDR1 LGHNA and CDR2 YSLEER. The CDR3 nucleotides read TGCGCCAGCAGCCAAGTGGCGGGAGCGGGGTATGAGCAGTTCTTC. As protein: CASSQVAGAGYEQFF.